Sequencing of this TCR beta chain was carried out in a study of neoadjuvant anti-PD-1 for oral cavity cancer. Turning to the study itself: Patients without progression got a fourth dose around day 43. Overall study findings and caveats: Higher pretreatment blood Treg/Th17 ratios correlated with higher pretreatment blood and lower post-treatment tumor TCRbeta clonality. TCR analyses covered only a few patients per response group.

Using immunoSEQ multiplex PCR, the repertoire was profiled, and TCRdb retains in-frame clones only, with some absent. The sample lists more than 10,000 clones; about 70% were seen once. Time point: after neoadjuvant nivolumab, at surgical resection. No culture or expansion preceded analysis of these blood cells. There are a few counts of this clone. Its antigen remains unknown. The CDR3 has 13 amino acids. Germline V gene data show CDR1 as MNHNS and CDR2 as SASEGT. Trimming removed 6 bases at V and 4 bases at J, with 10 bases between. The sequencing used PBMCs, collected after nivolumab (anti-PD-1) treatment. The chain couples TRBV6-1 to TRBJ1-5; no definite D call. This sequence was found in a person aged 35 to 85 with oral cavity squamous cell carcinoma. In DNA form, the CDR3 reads TGTGCCAGCAGGATACGGGAAAATCAGCCCCAGCATTTT. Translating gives CASRIRENQPQHF.